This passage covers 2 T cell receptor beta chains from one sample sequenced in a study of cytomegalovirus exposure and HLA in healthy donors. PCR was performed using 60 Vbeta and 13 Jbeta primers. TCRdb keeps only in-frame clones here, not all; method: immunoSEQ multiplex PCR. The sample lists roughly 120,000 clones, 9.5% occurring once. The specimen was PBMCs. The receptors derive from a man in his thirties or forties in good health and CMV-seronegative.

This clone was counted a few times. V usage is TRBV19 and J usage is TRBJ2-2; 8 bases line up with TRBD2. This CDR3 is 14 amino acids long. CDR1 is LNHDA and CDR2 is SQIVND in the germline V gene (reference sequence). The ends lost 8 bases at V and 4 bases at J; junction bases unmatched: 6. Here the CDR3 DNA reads TGTGCCAGTCGACCAGCGGGAGCCACCGGGGAGCTGTTTTTT. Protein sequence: CASRPAGATGELFF.

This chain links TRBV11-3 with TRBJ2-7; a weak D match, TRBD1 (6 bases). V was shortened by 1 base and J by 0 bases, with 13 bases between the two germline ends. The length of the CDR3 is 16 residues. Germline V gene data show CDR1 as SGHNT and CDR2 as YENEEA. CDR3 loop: CASSLGPGESSYEQYV. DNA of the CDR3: TGTGCCAGCAGCTTAGGACCAGGGGAGAGCTCCTACGAGCAGTACGTC.